These 10 T cell receptor beta chains were sequenced from one sample in a study of control samples from healthy donors and cancer patients. TCRdb's copy holds only in-frame clones and misses some; the assay was immunoSEQ multiplex PCR. The sample has about 120,000 clones, nearly 95% seen once. The sequenced sample consisted of blood. The receptor source for this set is a man aged 25-45 years in good health.

This chain connects TRBV24-1 to TRBJ2-3, with no clear D. Germline values: CDR1 KGHDR, CDR2 SFDVKD. Trimming took off 7 bases at V and 0 bases at J, with 10 bases between the two ends. CDR3 length: 14 residues. Here the CDR3 reads CATSLSASTDTQYF. In DNA form, the CDR3 reads TGTGCCACCAGCCTATCCGCGAGCACAGATACGCAGTATTTT.

The J gene is TRBJ2-3, the V gene TRBV7-8, with TRBD1 matching 7 bases. The CDR3 totals 17 residues. Germline CDR1 SGHVS, CDR2 FQNEAQ. Losses at the gene ends were 5 bases for V and 3 bases for J; bases not matched to a gene: 14. The CDR3 DNA reads as TGTGCCAGCAGCCCCAAGGAAGGGGGCGTTCTTACAGATACGCAGTATTTT. Protein sequence: CASSPKEGGVLTDTQYF.

The rearrangement joins TRBV2 to TRBJ1-2, with 7 bases identical to TRBD1. J lost 6 bases, V lost 2 bases, and 15 bases had no gene match. Germline assignment: CDR1 SNHLY and CDR2 FYNNEI. The CDR3 extends over 17 amino acids. The CDR3, as DNA: TGTGCCAGCAGTGAACACCGGACAGGAGGCGGGCAAGATGGCTACACCTTC. It codes for CASSEHRTGGGQDGYTF.

This sequence joins TRBV6-5 and TRBJ1-2; TRBD1 aligns across 10 bases. J gave up 6 bases and V 6 bases, and 7 bases lay outside the gene matches. Per germline, CDR1 MNHEY and CDR2 SVGAGI. The CDR3 has 14 amino acids. The CDR3 loop reads CASRKGTGVDGYTF. The CDR3 DNA sequence: TGTGCCAGCAGGAAGGGGACAGGGGTGGATGGCTACACCTTC.

This chain joins TRBV27 and TRBJ1-6, with TRBD1 matching 7 bases. Germline CDR1 and CDR2: MNHEY and SMNVEV (reference sequence). This CDR3 comprises 16 residues. Trimming removed 6 bases from V and 5 bases from J; junction bases left unmatched: 10. DNA of the CDR3: TGTGCCAGCAGACCCGGACAGGTCGTAGATAATTCACCCCTCCACTTT. Its translation is CASRPGQVVDNSPLHF.

J is TRBJ2-3 and V is TRBV9; D perhaps matches TRBD1 (6 bases). The CDR3 loop spans 14 amino acids. V was clipped by 0 bases and J by 3 bases, with 8 bases between them. The germline V gene encodes CDR1 SGDLS and CDR2 YYNGEE. The DNA for the CDR3 is TGTGCCAGCAGCGTAGTAGGGGGTACAGATACGCAGTATTTT. This encodes CASSVVGGTDTQYF.

In the case of this clone: Other DNA sequences in this sample translate to the same CDR3. The chain couples TRBV24-1 to TRBJ1-5, with D tentatively TRBD1 (5 bases). This CDR3 spans 13 amino acids. Germline loops: CDR1 KGHDR, CDR2 SFDVKD. Between the trimmed V and J ends, which lost 4 bases and 2 bases, there was a span of 5 bases. CDR3 residues: CATSEGGNQPQHF. The DNA of the CDR3 is TGTGCCACCAGTGAAGGGGGCAATCAGCCCCAGCATTTT.

This sequence joins TRBV7-2 and TRBJ1-3, with D unresolved. The ends were cut back, 3 bases at V and 2 bases at J, with 11 bases in the middle. The V gene's germline CDR1 is SGHTA and CDR2 FQGNSA. The CDR3 totals 15 residues. In nucleotides, the CDR3 is TGTGCCAGCAGCTTCAACGGGGATCCTGGAAACACCATATATTTT. This sequence encodes CASSFNGDPGNTIYF.

V gene TRBV4-1 combines with J gene TRBJ2-5, with a tentative D call TRBD1 (6 bases). Germline-derived CDR1 and CDR2 are MGHRA and YSYEKL. V was shortened by 5 bases and J by 5 bases, with 15 bases between the two germline ends. The CDR3 is made up of 14 amino acids. In DNA form, the CDR3 reads TGCGCCAGCAGCGCAGACAGGTCGACGGAGACCCAGTACTTC. Protein: CASSADRSTETQYF.

The chain uses TRBV9 and TRBJ1-2; 7 nucleotides align to TRBD1. The CDR3 spans 14 residues. Per the germline V gene, CDR1 is SGDLS and CDR2 is YYNGEE. Trimming removed 0 bases from V and 5 bases from J; junction bases left unmatched: 4. DNA for the CDR3: TGTGCCAGCAGCGTAGGTAGGGACAGATATGGCTACACCTTC. Amino acids: CASSVGRDRYGYTF.